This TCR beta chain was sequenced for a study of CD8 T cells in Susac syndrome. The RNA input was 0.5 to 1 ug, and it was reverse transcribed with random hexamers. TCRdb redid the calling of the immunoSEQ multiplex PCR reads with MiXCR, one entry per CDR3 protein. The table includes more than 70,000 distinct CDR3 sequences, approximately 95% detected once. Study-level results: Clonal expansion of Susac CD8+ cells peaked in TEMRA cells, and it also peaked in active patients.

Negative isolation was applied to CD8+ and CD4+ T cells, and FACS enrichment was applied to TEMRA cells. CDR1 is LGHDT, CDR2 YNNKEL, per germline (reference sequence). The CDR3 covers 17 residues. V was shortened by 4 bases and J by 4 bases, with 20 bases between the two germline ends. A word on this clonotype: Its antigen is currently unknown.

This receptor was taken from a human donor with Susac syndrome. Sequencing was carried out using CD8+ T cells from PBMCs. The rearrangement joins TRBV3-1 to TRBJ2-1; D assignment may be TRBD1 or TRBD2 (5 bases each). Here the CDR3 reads CASSPSTLGPLYNEQFF. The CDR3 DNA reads TGTGCCAGCAGCCCCTCCACCTTGGGACCCCTGTACAATGAGCAGTTCTTC.